This TCR beta chain is from a study of cytomegalovirus exposure and HLA in healthy donors. In the PCR, 60 Vbeta and 13 Jbeta primers were used. Repertoires were generated with immunoSEQ multiplex PCR, while TCRdb's copy carries only in-frame clones and drops some. Among some 220,000 clones listed, around four fifths were seen once. In the case of this clone: Its antigen is not known.

Trimming took off 2 bases at V and 0 bases at J, with 11 bases between the two ends. The germline V gene has CDR1 MNHNS and CDR2 SASEGT. The CDR3 runs to 16 residues. Study results and limitations: Excluded were some V segments that proved indistinguishable, including TRBV6-2 and TRBV6-3. The study listed 164 cytomegalovirus-associated TCR beta chains.

The chain employs TRBV6-1 and TRBJ2-1; possibly TRBD1 for D (6 bases). The sequencing input was PBMCs. This TCR derives from a woman aged 55-70 years in good health and CMV-seropositive. The CDR3 here is CASSENRGSSYNEQFF. Written as DNA, the CDR3 is TGTGCCAGCAGTGAAAATAGGGGGTCCTCCTACAATGAGCAGTTCTTC.